These 10 T cell receptor beta chains were all obtained from the same sample, sequenced in a study of OX40 agonist ivuxolimab in advanced cancers. The method was the immunoSEQ multiplex PCR assay. Here the immuneACCESS table is served through TCRdb, limited to in-frame sequences with V and J called. Missing clones are a known gap in these copies; in checked studies unresolved V genes cover under half, and the rest lacks a known reason. The sample table contains some 19,000 clones; only one count was recorded for about 80% of them. The leading ten clones occupy around 15% of the sample. This material consisted of CD4+ or CD8+ T cells sorted from blood, taken in a trial of the OX40 agonist ivuxolimab. Receptors originate from an adult with an advanced solid tumor such as melanoma, head and neck, liver or kidney cancer.

This chain links TRBV6-6 with TRBJ1-6; TRBD1 aligns across 7 bases. Per germline, CDR1 MNHNY and CDR2 SVGAGI (reference sequence). V gave up 0 bases and J gave up 11 bases; unmatched junction bases: 10. This CDR3 has 16 amino acids. The CDR3 loop is CASSYSGTEMDTPLHF. DNA of the CDR3: TGTGCCAGCAGTTACTCGGGGACAGAGATGGATACACCCCTCCACTTT.

The genes are TRBV28 and TRBJ2-1; possibly TRBD1 for D (6 bases). Germline-derived CDR1 and CDR2 are MDHEN and SYDVKM. Between the trimmed V and J ends, which lost 7 bases and 14 bases, there was a span of 24 bases. This CDR3 is 14 amino acids long. The CDR3 loop is CASTPQGPQVGEFF. CDR3 sequence (DNA): TGTGCCAGCACCCCTCAGGGGCCCCAAGTTGGGGAGTTCTTC.

The chain joins TRBV6-5 to TRBJ1-1, with a weak D call TRBD1 (5 bases). CDR3 length equals 13 residues. V lost 6 bases, J lost 10 bases, and 18 bases lay in between. Germline V lookup: CDR1 MNHEY, CDR2 SVGAGI. The CDR3 DNA sequence: TGTGCCAGCAGAATCGCGGGGGGGTGGGGAGCTTTCTTT. It translates to CASRIAGGWGAFF.

The gene calls are TRBV4-3 and TRBJ2-7; 7 bases map to TRBD1. The CDR3 has 14 amino acids. The ends lost 4 bases at V and 3 bases at J; junction bases unmatched: 6. Germline V gives CDR1 LGHNA, CDR2 YSLEER. As DNA, the CDR3 is TGCGCCAGCAGCCGGTTTCAGGGGGTCTACGAGCAGTACTTC. This gives the protein CASSRFQGVYEQYF.

This clone is classed as large. The chain employs TRBV7-3 and TRBJ2-7; the D is unclear. Germline CDR1 and CDR2: SGHTA and FQGTGA. V lost 1 base to trimming and J lost 3 bases, with 7 bases between them. The CDR3 is 13 residues long. Here the CDR3 DNA reads TGTGCCAGCAGCTTAATAAACGGCTACGAGCAGTACTTC. Residues: CASSLINGYEQYF. The full variable domain, completed using reference TRBV7-3 and TRBJ2-7, is GAGVSQTPSNKVTEKGKYVELRCDPISGHTALYWYRQSLGQGPEFLIYFQGTGAADDSGLPNDRFFAVRPEGSVSTLKIQRTERGDSAVYLCASSLINGYEQYFGPGTRLTVT.

In this sample, this clone turned up a few times. This chain joins TRBV29-1 and TRBJ1-4, with 9 bases aligning to TRBD1. The CDR3 is 10 residues long. Per the germline V gene, CDR1 is SQVTM and CDR2 is ANQGSEA. The chain's CDR3 is CSVGDRDLFF. DNA of the CDR3: TGCAGTGTGGGGGACAGGGACCTGTTTTTT.

With regard to this clone: The junction departs from germline at one end; a sequencing error may be responsible. The chain links TRBV29-1 to TRBJ2-3, with TRBD2 matching over 12 bases. This CDR3 spans 14 amino acids. The germline gives CDR1 SQVTM, CDR2 ANQGSEA. CDR3 residues: CSVGQGLAGGNPDF. The DNA for the CDR3 is TGCAGCGTTGGACAGGGGCTAGCGGGAGGGAACCCGGATTTT.

Here the CDR3 DNA reads TGTGCCAGCAGCTTTCACGGAACAACTAATGAAAAACTGTTTTTT. It encodes CASSFHGTTNEKLFF. The chain uses TRBV7-8 and TRBJ1-4; D is ambiguous. Trimming removed 3 bases from V and 0 bases from J, with 8 bases in between. This CDR3 has 15 residues. The germline gives CDR1 SGHVS, CDR2 FQNEAQ.

The gene calls are TRBV14 and TRBJ2-7; D is uncertain. The CDR3 covers 16 residues. Germline V gene sequence: CDR1 SGHDN, CDR2 FVKESK. The V and J ends lost 1 base and 0 bases respectively, with 13 bases between them. The CDR3, as DNA: TGTGCCAGCAGCCAAGGATGGCTGAGGAGCTCCTACGAGCAGTACTTC. It codes for CASSQGWLRSSYEQYF.

Points on this clone: Other DNA sequences in this specimen translate into the identical CDR3. V and J are TRBV19 and TRBJ2-3; 9 positions match TRBD2. V shed 6 bases, J shed 4 bases, and the junction held 2 bases outside the gene matches. The CDR3 contains 13 residues. CDR1 and CDR2 (germline): LNHDA, SQIVND (reference sequence). CDR3 protein: CASRVAGADTQYF. The DNA for the CDR3 is TGTGCCAGTAGGGTAGCGGGGGCAGATACGCAGTATTTT.